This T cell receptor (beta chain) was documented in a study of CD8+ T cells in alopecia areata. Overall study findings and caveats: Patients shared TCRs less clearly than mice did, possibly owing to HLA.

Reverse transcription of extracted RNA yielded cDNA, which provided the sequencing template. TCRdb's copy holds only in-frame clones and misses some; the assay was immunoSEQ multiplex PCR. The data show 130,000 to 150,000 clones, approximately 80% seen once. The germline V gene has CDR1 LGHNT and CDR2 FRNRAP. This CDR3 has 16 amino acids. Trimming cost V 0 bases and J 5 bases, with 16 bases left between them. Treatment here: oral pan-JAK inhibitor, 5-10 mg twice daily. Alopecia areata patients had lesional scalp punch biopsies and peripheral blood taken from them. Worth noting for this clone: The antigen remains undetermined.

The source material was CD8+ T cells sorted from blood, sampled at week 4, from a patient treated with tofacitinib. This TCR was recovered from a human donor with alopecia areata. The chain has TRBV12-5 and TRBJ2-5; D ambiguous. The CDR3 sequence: CASGLVLSGVGETQYF. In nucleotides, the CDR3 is TGTGCTAGTGGTTTGGTACTAAGTGGGGTCGGCGAGACCCAGTACTTC.